Listed below are T cell receptor beta chains from one sample, sequenced in a study of T cell responses to AZD1222 COVID-19 vaccine. Repertoires were generated with immunoSEQ multiplex PCR, while TCRdb's copy carries only in-frame clones and drops some. The data contain about 150,000 clones, about 91% of them singletons. The specimen was peripheral blood, collected on day 0 of AZD1222 vaccination. These receptors were collected from an adult in good health. Each CDR3 is given with its conserved first and last residue. The D gene is left open where the match is weak. The size entry is marked missing in some rows and otherwise reads once, few, many or a size class.

>TRBV2|.|.|TRBJ1-4
TGTGCCAGCGGACAGAGCCAGAAAGAAAAACTGTTTTTT
CASGQSQKEKLFF
>TRBV2|.|.|TRBJ2-1
TGTGCCAGCAGTGGGCTATACAATGAGCAGTTCTTC
CASSGLYNEQFF
>TRBV29-1|TRBD1|.|TRBJ1-2
TGCAGCGCAAGCTTAACAGGGGGCGCGAATGGCTACACCTTC
CSASLTGGANGYTF
>TRBV15|.|.|TRBJ1-4
TGTGCCACCAGCAAAATCAGGGGAGGAGGCGGGGATGAAAAACTGTTTTTT
CATSKIRGGGGDEKLFF
>TRBV6-5|.|.|TRBJ2-5
TGTGCCAGCAGTCGGGAGGACAGGGTGGAGCGGCCCCAGTACTTC
CASSREDRVERPQYF
>TRBV7-7|TRBD1|.|TRBJ1-5
TGTGCTAGCAGTAACCGCGGGGGACAGGGAGATCATCAGCCCCAGCATTTT
CASSNRGGQGDHQPQHF
>TRBV29-1|.|.|TRBJ2-4
TGCAGCGTTGAAGAGGATAGGGGTAGGAACATTCAGTACTTC
CSVEEDRGRNIQYF
>TRBV7-9|.|.|TRBJ1-6
TGTGCCAGCAGCTTGGGGGCGAGGGACATTTCACCCCTCCACTTT
CASSLGARDISPLHF
>TRBV3-1/TRBV3-2|.|.|TRBJ2-1
TGTGCCAGCAGTTCCTACAATGAGCAGTTCTTC
CASSSYNEQFF
>TRBV9|.|.|TRBJ1-4
TGTGCCAGCAACCGGGGGGGTTCAACTAATGAAAAACTGTTTTTT
CASNRGGSTNEKLFF
>TRBV29-1|.|.|TRBJ1-2
TGCAGCGTTGAAGACTTGTTGGAGGATGGCTACACCTTC
CSVEDLLEDGYTF
>TRBV3-1/TRBV3-2|.|few|TRBJ2-7
TGTGCCAGCAGCCAAGACCCCGGGACGTTAGAGCAGTACTTC
CASSQDPGTLEQYF
>TRBV19|TRBD1|.|TRBJ1-1
TGTGCCAGTAGTATCGGGGACAGGGAATCTGAAGCTTTCTTT
CASSIGDRESEAFF
>TRBV19|.|.|TRBJ1-5
TGTGCCAGTAGTATAATCAGTGGCAGGTCTTATAGCAATCAGCCCCAGCATTTT
CASSIISGRSYSNQPQHF
>TRBV7-6|.|.|TRBJ1-5
TGTGCCAGCAGCCCTTTCCCGACCGGCAGGGGTTCTCAGCCCCAGCATTTT
CASSPFPTGRGSQPQHF
>TRBV19|.|.|TRBJ2-3
TGTGCCAGTAGTATCTGGGTGGGGGGCGCGACAGATACGCAGTATTTT
CASSIWVGGATDTQYF
>TRBV28|.|.|TRBJ1-5
TGTGCCAGCAGACTACAGACTCAGCCCCAGCATTTT
CASRLQTQPQHF
>TRBV19|TRBD1|.|TRBJ2-2
TGTGCCAGTAGTTTGGGACAGTACGCGAACACCGGGGAGCTGTTTTTT
CASSLGQYANTGELFF
>TRBV7-3|TRBD1|.|TRBJ2-2
TGTGCCAGCAGCCGGGGCAGGGGGCAAACCGGGGAGCTGTTTTTT
CASSRGRGQTGELFF
>TRBV24-1|.|.|TRBJ2-7
TGTGCCACCAGTGATTCTACGGAGGGGACCTACGAGCAGTACTTC
CATSDSTEGTYEQYF
>TRBV7-9|.|.|TRBJ1-3
TGTGCCAGCAGCTTAGAAGGGGTTGGGAACACCATATATTTT
CASSLEGVGNTIYF
>TRBV5-4|TRBD2|once|TRBJ2-1
TGTGCCAGCAGCCGGACGGGGGGGCTCTACAATGAGCAGTTCTTC
CASSRTGGLYNEQFF
>TRBV11-3|.|.|TRBJ2-3
TGTGCCAGCAGCCGAGGGGGTAGCACAGATACGCAGTATTTT
CASSRGGSTDTQYF